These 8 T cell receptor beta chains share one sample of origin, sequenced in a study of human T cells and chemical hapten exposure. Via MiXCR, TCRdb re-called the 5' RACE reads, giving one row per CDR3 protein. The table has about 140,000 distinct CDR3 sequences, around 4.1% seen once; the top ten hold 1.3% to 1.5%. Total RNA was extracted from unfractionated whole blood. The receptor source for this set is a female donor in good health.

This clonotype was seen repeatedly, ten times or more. The CDR3 spells CASSRDRVAGELFF. In DNA, the CDR3 is TGTGCCAGCAGCCGGGACAGGGTAGCCGGGGAGCTGTTTTTT. The rearrangement uses TRBV11-2 and TRBJ2-2, with TRBD1 identical over 9 bases. There are 14 residues in the CDR3. CDR1 and CDR2 from the germline V gene are SGHAT and FQNNGV. The J segment lost 6 bases and the V segment lost 5 bases, leaving 4 bases of the junction unmatched.

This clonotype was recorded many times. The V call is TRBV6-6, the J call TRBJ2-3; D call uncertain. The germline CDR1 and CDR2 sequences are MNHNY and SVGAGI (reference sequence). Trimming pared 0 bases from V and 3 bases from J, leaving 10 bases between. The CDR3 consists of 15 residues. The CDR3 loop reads CASSYSVGWTDTQYF. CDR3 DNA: TGTGCCAGCAGTTACTCCGTCGGATGGACAGATACGCAGTATTTT.

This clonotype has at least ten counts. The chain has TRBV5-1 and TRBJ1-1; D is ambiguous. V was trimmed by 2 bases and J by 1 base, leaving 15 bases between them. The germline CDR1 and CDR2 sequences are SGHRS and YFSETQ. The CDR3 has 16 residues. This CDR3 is CASSFNALAANTEAFF. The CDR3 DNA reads TGCGCCAGCAGCTTTAATGCTTTGGCAGCGAACACTGAAGCTTTCTTT.

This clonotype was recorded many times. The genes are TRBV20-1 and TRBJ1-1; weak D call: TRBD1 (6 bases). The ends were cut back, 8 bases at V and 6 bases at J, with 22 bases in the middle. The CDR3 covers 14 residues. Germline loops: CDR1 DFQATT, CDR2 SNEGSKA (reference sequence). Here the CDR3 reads CSLGGGSVGAEAFF. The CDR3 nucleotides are TGCAGTCTTGGGGGGGGCTCGGTTGGGGCTGAAGCTTTCTTT.

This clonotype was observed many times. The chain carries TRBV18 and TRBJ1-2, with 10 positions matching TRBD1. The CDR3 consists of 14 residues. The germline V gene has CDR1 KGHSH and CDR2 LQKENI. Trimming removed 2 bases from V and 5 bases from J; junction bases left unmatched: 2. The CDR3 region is CASSPGTGAYGYTF. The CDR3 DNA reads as TGTGCCAGCTCACCAGGGACAGGGGCATATGGCTACACCTTC. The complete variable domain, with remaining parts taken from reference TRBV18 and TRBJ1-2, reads NAGVMQNPRHLVRRRGQEARLRCSPMKGHSHVYWYRQLPEEGLKFMVYLQKENIIDESGMPKERFSAEFPKEGPSILRIQQVVRGDSAAYFCASSPGTGAYGYTFGSGTRLTVV.

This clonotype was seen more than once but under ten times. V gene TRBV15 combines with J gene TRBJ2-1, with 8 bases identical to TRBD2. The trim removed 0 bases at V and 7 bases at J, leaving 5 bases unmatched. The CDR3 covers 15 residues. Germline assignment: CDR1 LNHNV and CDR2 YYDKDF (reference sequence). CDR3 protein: CATSRDIGRANEQFF. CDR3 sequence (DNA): TGTGCCACCAGCAGAGATATCGGGAGGGCGAATGAGCAGTTCTTC. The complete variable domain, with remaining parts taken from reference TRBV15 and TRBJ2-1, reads DAMVIQNPRYQVTQFGKPVTLSCSQTLNHNVMYWYQQKSSQAPKLLFHYYDKDFNNEADTPDNFQSRRPNTSFCFLDIRSPGLGDTAMYLCATSRDIGRANEQFFGPGTRLTVL.

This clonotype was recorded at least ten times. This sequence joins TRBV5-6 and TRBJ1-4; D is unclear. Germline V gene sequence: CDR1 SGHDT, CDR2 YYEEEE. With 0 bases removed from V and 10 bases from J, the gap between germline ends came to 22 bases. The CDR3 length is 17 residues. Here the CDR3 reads CASSLGGAGSASGKLFF. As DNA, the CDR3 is TGTGCCAGCAGCTTGGGTGGTGCGGGATCTGCATCGGGAAAACTGTTTTTT.

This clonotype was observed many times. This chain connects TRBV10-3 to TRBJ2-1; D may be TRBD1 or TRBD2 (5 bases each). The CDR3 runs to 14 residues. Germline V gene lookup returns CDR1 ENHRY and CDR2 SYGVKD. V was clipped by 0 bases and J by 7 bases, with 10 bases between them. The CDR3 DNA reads TGTGCCATCAGTGAGTCGGGGGATTTTAATGAGCAGTTCTTC. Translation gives CAISESGDFNEQFF.